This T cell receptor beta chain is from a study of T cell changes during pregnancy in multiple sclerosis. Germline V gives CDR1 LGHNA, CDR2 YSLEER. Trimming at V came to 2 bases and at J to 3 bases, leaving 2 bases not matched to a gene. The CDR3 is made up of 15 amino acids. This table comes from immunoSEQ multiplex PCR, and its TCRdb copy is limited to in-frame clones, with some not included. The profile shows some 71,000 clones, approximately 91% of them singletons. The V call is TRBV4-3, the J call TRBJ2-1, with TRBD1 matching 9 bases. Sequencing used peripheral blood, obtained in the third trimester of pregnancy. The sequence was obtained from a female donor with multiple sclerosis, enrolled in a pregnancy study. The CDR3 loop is CASSQRTGDYNEQFF. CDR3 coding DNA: TGCGCCAGCAGCCAAAGGACAGGGGACTACAATGAGCAGTTCTTC.